This TCR beta chain derives from a study of blood T cell repertoires in COVID-19. Study as a whole: Samples representing acute and convalescent COVID-19 were sourced from the United States, Italy and Spain. The analysed material was cDNA or gDNA that came from T cells, B-cell-depleted T cells, or PBMCs.

There are 11 residues in the CDR3. V was shortened by 3 bases and J by 5 bases, with 7 bases between the two germline ends. Germline CDR1 and CDR2: DFQATT and SNEGSKA (reference sequence). Seattle's cohort entered during active infection and was followed longitudinally. In the study's own analysis: Reference gene primer amplification gave estimated nucleated cell counts. Clones were read by immunoSEQ multiplex PCR, and TCRdb kept only the in-frame ones, dropping some. Clonal size and the V and J genes are those of that table, whereas D and trimming came from the DNA. This table holds 45,000 to 50,000 clones, 70% to 90% found once.

J is TRBJ1-2 and V is TRBV20-1; no clear D gene. The source of this sequence is a woman older than 75 with COVID-19, enrolled during active disease. Sample: peripheral blood. CDR3 in amino acids: CSASLRYGYTF. The CDR3 nucleotides read TGCAGTGCTAGTCTCAGATATGGCTACACCTTC.